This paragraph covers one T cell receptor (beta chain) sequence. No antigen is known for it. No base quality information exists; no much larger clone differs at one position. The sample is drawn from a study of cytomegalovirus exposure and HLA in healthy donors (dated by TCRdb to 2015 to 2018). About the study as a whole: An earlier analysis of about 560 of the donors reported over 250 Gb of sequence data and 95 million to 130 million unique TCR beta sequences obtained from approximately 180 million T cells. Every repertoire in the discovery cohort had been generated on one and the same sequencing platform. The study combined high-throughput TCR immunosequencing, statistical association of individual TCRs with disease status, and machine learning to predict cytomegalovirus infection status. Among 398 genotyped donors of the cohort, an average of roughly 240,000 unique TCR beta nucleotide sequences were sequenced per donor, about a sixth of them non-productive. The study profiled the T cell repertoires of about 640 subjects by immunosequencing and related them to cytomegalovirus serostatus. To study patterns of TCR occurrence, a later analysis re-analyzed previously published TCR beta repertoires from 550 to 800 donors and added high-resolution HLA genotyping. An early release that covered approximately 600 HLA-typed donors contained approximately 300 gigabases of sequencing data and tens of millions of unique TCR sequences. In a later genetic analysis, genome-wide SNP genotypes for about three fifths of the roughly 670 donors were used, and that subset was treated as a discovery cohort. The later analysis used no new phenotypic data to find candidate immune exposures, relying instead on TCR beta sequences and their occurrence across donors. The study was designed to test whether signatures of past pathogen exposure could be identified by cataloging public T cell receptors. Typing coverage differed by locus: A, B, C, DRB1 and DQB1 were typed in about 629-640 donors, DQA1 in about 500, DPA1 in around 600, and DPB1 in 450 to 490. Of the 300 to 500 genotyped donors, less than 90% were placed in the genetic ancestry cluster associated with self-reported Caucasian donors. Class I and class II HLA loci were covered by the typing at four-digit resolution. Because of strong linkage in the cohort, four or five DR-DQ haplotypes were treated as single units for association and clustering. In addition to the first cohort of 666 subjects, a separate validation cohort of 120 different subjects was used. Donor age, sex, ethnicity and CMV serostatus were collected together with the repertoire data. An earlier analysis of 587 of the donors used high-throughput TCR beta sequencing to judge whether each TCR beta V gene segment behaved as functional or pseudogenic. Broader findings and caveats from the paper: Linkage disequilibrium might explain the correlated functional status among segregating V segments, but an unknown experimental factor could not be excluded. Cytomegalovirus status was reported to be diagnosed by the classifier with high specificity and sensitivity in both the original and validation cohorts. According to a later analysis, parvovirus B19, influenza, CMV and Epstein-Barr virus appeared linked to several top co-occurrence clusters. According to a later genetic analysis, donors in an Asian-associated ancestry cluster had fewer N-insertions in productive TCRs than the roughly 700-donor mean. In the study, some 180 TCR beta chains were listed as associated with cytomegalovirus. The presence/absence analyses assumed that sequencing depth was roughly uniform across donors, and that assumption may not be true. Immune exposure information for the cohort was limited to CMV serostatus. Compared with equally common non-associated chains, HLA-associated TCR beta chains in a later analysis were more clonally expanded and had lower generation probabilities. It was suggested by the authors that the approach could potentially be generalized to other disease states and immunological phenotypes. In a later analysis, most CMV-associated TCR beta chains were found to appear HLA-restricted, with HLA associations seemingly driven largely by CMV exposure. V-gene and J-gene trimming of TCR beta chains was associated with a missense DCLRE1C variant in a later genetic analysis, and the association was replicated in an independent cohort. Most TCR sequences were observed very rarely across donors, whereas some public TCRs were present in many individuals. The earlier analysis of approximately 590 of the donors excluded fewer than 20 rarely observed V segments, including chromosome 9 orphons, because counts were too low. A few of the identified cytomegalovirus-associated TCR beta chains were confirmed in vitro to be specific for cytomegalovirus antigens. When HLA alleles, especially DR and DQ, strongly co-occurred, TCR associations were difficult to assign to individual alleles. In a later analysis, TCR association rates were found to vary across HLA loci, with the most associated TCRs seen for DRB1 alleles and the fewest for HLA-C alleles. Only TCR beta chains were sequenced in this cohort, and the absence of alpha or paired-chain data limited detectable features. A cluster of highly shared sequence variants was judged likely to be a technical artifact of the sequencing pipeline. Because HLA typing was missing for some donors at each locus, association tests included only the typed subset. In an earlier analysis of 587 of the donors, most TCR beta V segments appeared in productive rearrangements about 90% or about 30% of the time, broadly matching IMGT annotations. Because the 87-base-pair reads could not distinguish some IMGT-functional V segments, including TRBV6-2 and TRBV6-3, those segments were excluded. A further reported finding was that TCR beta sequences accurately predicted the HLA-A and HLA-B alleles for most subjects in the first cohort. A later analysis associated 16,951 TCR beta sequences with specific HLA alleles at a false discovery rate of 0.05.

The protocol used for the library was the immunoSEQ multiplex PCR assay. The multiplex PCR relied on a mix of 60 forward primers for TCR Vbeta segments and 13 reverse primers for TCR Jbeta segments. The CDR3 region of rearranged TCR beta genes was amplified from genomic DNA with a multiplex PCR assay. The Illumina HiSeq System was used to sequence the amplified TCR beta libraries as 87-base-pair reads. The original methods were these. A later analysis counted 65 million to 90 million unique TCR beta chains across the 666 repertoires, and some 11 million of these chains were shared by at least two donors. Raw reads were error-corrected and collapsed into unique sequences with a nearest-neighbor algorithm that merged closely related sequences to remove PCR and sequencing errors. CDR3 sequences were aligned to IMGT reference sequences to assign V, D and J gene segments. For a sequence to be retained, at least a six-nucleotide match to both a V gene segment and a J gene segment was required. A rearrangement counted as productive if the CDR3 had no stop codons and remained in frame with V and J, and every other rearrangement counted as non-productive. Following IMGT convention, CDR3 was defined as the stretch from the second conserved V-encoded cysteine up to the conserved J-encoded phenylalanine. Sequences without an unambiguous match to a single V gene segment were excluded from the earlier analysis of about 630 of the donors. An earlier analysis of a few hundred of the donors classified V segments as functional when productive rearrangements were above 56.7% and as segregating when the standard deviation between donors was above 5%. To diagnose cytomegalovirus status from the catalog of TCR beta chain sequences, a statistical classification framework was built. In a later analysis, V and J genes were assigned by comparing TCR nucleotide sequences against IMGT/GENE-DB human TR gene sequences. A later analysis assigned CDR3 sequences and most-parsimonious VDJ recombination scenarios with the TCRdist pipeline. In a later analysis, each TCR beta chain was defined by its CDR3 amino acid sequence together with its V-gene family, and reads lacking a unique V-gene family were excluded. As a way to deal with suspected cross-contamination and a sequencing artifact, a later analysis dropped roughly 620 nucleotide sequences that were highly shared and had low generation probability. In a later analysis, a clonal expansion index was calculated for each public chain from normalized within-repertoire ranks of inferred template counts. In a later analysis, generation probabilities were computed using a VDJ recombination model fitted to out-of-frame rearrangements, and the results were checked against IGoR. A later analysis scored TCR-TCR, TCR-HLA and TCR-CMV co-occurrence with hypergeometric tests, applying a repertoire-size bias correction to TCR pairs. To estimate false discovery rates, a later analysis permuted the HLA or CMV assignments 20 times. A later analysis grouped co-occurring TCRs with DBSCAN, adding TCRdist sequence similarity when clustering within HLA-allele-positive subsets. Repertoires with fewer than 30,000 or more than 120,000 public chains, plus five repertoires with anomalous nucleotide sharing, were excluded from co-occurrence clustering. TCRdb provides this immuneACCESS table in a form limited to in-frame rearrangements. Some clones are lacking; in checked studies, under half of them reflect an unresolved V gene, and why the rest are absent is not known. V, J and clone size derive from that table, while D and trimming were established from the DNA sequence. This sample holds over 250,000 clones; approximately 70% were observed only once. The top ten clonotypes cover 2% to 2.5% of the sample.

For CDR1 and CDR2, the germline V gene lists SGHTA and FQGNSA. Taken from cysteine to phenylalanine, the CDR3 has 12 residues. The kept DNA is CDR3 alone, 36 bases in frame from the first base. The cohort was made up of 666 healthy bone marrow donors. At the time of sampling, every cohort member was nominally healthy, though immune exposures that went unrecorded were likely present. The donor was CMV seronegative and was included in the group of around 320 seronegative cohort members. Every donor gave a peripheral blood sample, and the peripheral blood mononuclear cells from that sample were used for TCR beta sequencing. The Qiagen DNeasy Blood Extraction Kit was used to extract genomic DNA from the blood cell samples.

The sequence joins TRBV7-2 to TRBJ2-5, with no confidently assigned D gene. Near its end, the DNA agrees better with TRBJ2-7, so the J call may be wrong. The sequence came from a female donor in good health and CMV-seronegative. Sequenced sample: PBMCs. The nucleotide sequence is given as TGTGCCAGCAGCCAGGACTCCTACGAGCAGTACTTC. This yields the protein CASSQDSYEQYF.